This TCR beta chain appears in the sequencing data of a study of T cell responses to AZD1222 COVID-19 vaccine. Study details: Pooling covered second doses at about 4 or about 12 weeks.

The length of the CDR3 is 14 residues. V lost 2 bases to trimming and J lost 9 bases; unmatched junction nucleotides: 5. Germline V CDR1 and CDR2: SGDLS, YYNGEE. Points on this clone: Its antigen is not identified.

General study results and limits: White British people made up most donors, females outnumbered males, and clonal diversity was possibly underestimated.

Libraries were prepared by immunoSEQ multiplex PCR; TCRdb keeps only in-frame clonotypes and omits some of them. Counted here are roughly 100,000 clones, around 89% occurring once; the ten biggest clones make up 1.5% to 2%. The sequence came from an adult in good health. The V gene is TRBV9, the J gene TRBJ1-6; 7 bases match TRBD1. This sample comprised peripheral blood, obtained on day 0 of AZD1222 vaccination. Here the CDR3 reads CASSVTGVGSPLHF. DNA for the CDR3: TGTGCCAGCAGCGTTACAGGGGTCGGTTCACCCCTCCACTTT.